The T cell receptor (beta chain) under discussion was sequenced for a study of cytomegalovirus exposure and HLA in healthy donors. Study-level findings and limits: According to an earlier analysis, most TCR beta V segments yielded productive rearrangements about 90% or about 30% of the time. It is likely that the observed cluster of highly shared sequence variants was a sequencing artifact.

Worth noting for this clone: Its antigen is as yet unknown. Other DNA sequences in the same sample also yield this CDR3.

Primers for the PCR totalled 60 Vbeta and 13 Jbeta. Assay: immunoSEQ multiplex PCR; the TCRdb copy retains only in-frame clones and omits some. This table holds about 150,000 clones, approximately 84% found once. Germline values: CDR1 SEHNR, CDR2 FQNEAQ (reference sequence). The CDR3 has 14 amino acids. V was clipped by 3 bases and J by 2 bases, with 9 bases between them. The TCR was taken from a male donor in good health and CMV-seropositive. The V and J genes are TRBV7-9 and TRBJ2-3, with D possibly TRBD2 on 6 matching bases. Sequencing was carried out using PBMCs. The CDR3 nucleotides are TGTGCCAGCAGCTTGACGGGAGACACAGATACGCAGTATTTT. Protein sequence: CASSLTGDTDTQYF.